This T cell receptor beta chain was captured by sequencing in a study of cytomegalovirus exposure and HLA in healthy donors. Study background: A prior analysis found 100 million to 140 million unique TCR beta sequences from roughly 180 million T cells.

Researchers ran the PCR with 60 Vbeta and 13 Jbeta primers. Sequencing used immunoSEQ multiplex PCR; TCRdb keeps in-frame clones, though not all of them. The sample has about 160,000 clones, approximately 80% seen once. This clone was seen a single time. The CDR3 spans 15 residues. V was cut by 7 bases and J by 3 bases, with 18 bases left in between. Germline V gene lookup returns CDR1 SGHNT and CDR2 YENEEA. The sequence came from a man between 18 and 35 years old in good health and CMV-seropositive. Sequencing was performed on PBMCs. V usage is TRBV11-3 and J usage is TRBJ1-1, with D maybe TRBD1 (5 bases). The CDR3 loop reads CASTPGHGQDTEAFF. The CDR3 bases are TGTGCCAGCACCCCAGGACACGGTCAGGACACTGAAGCTTTCTTT.